This T cell receptor beta chain was recorded in a study of graft-versus-host responses after intestinal transplantation. Across the study: The study gave all recipients anti-thymocyte globulin induction, then tacrolimus and steroids for approximately 3 years.

This clone was observed a few times. Germline CDR1 is SNHLY and CDR2 is FYNNEI. The CDR3 totals 14 residues. Losses at the gene ends were 5 bases for V and 10 bases for J; bases not matched to a gene: 8. Study-wide findings and caveats: Maximum circulating GvH clone levels tracked with early post-transplant HvG decreases. Graft-versus-host to host-versus-graft clonal ratios in allografts were high in patients with graft-donor T cell macrochimerism.

Produced via immunoSEQ multiplex PCR; TCRdb's table is partial and in-frame only. The sample holds roughly 14,000 clones; roughly 28% are singletons and the top ten take 3.9%. The source of this sequence is a human patient who received an intestinal transplant. Sequenced here: alloreactive CD4+ T cells from a mixed lymphocyte reaction culture, sampled before intestinal transplant. Subset described: CFSE-low proliferating T cells sorted from roughly six-day pre-transplant mixed lymphocyte reaction (GvH or HvG direction). V is TRBV2 and J is TRBJ1-6, with 7 nucleotides matching TRBD1. The CDR3 DNA reads TGTGCCAGCAGTCCGACGACAGGGAGATCACCCCTCCACTTT. It codes for CASSPTTGRSPLHF.